The 29 T cell receptor beta chains reported below all come from one sample, sequenced in a study of T cells in Graves' hyperthyroidism and ophthalmopathy. Amplified regions were TCR beta CDR3 sequences from RNA transcripts. The HTBI primer set served for first-round RT-PCR of the TCR CDR3. MiXCR, run by TCRdb on the multiplex PCR reads, gives a single entry per CDR3 protein. The sample contains about 610,000 distinct CDR3 sequences, around 16% of which appear only once. Material: blood. These receptors all stem from a woman aged 40 to 50 with Graves' ophthalmopathy.

The chain joins TRBV7-9 to TRBJ1-4; D gene ambiguous. Trimming removed 5 bases from V and 5 bases from J, with 9 bases in between. Germline loops: CDR1 SEHNR, CDR2 FQNEAQ (reference sequence). The CDR3 is made up of 13 amino acids. CDR3 residues: CASSPDTNEKLFF. The CDR3 DNA reads as TGTGCCAGCAGCCCCGACACCAATGAAAAACTGTTTTTT.

This clonotype was seen a few times. The rearrangement joins TRBV7-8 to TRBJ2-7; 10 nucleotides agree with TRBD2. Germline trimming cut 5 bases from V and 2 bases from J; bases unmatched to any gene: 6. This CDR3 spans 15 amino acids. Germline CDR1 is SGHVS and CDR2 is FQNEAQ. CDR3 protein: CASSASGRVTYEQYF. The CDR3 bases are TGTGCCAGCAGCGCTAGCGGGAGAGTAACCTACGAGCAGTACTTC. Together with reference TRBV7-8 and TRBJ2-7, the CDR3 gives the full variable domain: GAGVSQSPRYKVAKRGQDVALRCDPISGHVSLFWYQQALGQGPEFLTYFQNEAQLDKSGLPSDRFFAERPEGSVSTLKIQRTQQEDSAVYLCASSASGRVTYEQYFGPGTRLTVT.

The rearrangement joins TRBV6-2 or TRBV6-3 to TRBJ1-2; unclear D gene. There are 11 residues in the CDR3. V gave up 2 bases and J gave up 7 bases, with 5 bases separating them. Germline V gene data show CDR1 as MNHEY and CDR2 as SVGEGT. The CDR3 sequence: CASSYNGGYTF. The DNA of the CDR3 is TGTGCCAGCAGTTACAATGGTGGCTACACCTTC.

There are a few counts of this clonotype. The gene calls are TRBV12-3 or TRBV12-4 and TRBJ1-2, with D perhaps matching TRBD1 (5 bases). The CDR3 has 16 amino acids. Trimming removed 1 base at V and 4 bases at J, with 16 bases between. The chain's CDR3 is CASSLDSGWGGYGYTF. DNA for the CDR3: TGTGCCAGCAGTTTAGACTCAGGGTGGGGGGGCTATGGCTACACCTTC.

This clonotype was detected many times. This chain uses TRBV20-1 with TRBJ1-5; D perhaps matches TRBD1 (5 bases). CDR3 length: 12 amino acids. With 3 bases removed from V and 4 bases from J, the gap between germline ends came to 7 bases. The germline V gene encodes CDR1 DFQATT and CDR2 SNEGSKA (reference sequence). The CDR3 loop reads CSASGGNQPQHF. The CDR3 DNA reads TGCAGTGCTAGTGGGGGAAATCAGCCCCAGCATTTT.

The chain employs TRBV20-1 and TRBJ1-3; tentative D call: TRBD1 (5 bases). The ends were cut back, 0 bases at V and 2 bases at J, with 11 bases in the middle. The CDR3 runs to 15 residues. CDR1 DFQATT and CDR2 SNEGSKA come from the germline V gene (reference sequence). The CDR3 DNA is TGCAGTGCTAGAGATCTGTCCAGGGCTGGAAACACCATATATTTT. Translating gives CSARDLSRAGNTIYF.

This clonotype was seen repeatedly, ten times or more. V usage is TRBV5-1 and J usage is TRBJ2-3, with D possibly called TRBD1 or TRBD2 (6 bases each). Germline CDR1 SGHRS, CDR2 YFSETQ. V shed 4 bases and J shed 4 bases, with 19 bases lying between them. The CDR3 loop spans 16 amino acids. This chain's CDR3 is CASSLSRKGGPDTQYF. CDR3 nucleotide sequence: TGCGCCAGCAGCCTTTCGCGGAAAGGGGGGCCAGATACGCAGTATTTT. Complete variable domain (other parts from reference TRBV5-1 and TRBJ2-3): KAGVTQTPRYLIKTRGQQVTLSCSPISGHRSVSWYQQTPGQGLQFLFEYFSETQRNKGNFPGRFSGRQFSNSRSEMNVSTLELGDSALYLCASSLSRKGGPDTQYFGPGTRLTVL.

This clonotype was picked up many times. This chain uses TRBV3-1 with TRBJ1-2; no clear D. CDR1 LGHDT and CDR2 YNNKEL come from the germline V gene (reference sequence). Trimming took off 2 bases at V and 4 bases at J, with 8 bases between the two ends. The CDR3 has 13 amino acids. CDR3 loop: CASSQRASYGYTF. The DNA of the CDR3 is TGTGCCAGCAGCCAACGGGCCTCCTATGGCTACACCTTC.

This clonotype has a handful of counts. The V gene is TRBV20-1, the J gene TRBJ1-6; possible D gene TRBD1, 5 bases. Trimming removed 6 bases from V and 10 bases from J, with 19 bases in between. Germline assignment: CDR1 DFQATT and CDR2 SNEGSKA (reference sequence). CDR3 size: 14 residues. CDR3 nucleotide sequence: TGCAGTGCGTCCTCGGGACGTATGAAGTCACCCCTCCACTTT. It encodes CSASSGRMKSPLHF.

This clonotype was found a few times. The rearrangement joins TRBV20-1 to TRBJ2-7; the match to TRBD1 covers 8 bases. CDR3 size: 14 residues. Losses at the gene ends were 1 base for V and 7 bases for J; bases not matched to a gene: 9. Germline V lookup: CDR1 DFQATT, CDR2 SNEGSKA (reference sequence). CDR3 amino acids: CSARARTGIEEQYF. DNA for the CDR3: TGCAGTGCTAGAGCCCGGACAGGGATTGAGGAGCAGTACTTC.

This clonotype was picked up many times. The chain employs TRBV5-1 and TRBJ1-1; possible D gene TRBD1, 5 bases. The CDR3 contains 14 residues. V was pared by 0 bases and J by 7 bases, with 13 bases between. Germline V gives CDR1 SGHRS, CDR2 YFSETQ. The CDR3 nucleotides are TGCGCCAGCAGCTTGGTAGGGGAATCTGGTGAAGCTTTCTTT. This gives the protein CASSLVGESGEAFF.

Of note for this clonotype: At one end, the junction sequence differs from germline, possibly due to a read error. The V call is TRBV28, the J call TRBJ1-1; 7 bases fit TRBD1. The CDR3 is 14 amino acids. The germline V gene has CDR1 MDHEN and CDR2 SYDVKM. CDR3 bases: TGTACCAGCAGTTTCGGGACAGTGAACGCTGAAGCTTTCTTT. Residues: CTSSFGTVNAEAFF.

This clonotype occurred many times. The chain combines TRBV7-3 with TRBJ2-3; D is possibly TRBD1 (6 bases). Germline loops: CDR1 SGHTA, CDR2 FQGTGA. V was pared by 8 bases and J by 1 base, with 16 bases between. CDR3 size: 15 residues. CDR3 in amino acids: CASESGQGCTDTQYF. For the CDR3, the DNA is TGTGCCAGCGAATCGGGGCAGGGGTGCACAGATACGCAGTATTTT. Filled out from reference TRBV7-3 and TRBJ2-3, the complete variable domain reads GAGVSQTPSNKVTEKGKYVELRCDPISGHTALYWYRQSLGQGPEFLIYFQGTGAADDSGLPNDRFFAVRPEGSVSTLKIQRTERGDSAVYLCASESGQGCTDTQYFGPGTRLTVL.

This clonotype has at least ten counts. The chain has TRBV13 and TRBJ2-1; 9 nucleotides match TRBD1. In germline, CDR1 is PRHDT, CDR2 FYEKMQ (reference sequence). This CDR3 comprises 15 residues. The V gene end was trimmed by 1 base and the J gene end by 5 bases; junction bases not matched to a gene: 3. The DNA of the CDR3 is TGTGCCAGCAGCTTAGAGGGACAGGGTAACAATGAGCAGTTCTTC. It yields the protein CASSLEGQGNNEQFF. The full variable domain, rest sourced from reference TRBV13 and TRBJ2-1, is AAGVIQSPRHLIKEKRETATLKCYPIPRHDTVYWYQQGPGQDPQFLISFYEKMQSDKGSIPDRFSAQQFSDYHSELNMSSLELGDSALYFCASSLEGQGNNEQFFGPGTRLTVL.

This clonotype has a count of ten or more. V usage is TRBV7-9 and J usage is TRBJ2-7; the match to TRBD1 covers 8 bases. This CDR3 spans 12 amino acids. Germline-derived CDR1 and CDR2 are SEHNR and FQNEAQ (reference sequence). J lost 7 bases, V lost 6 bases, and 5 bases had no gene match. CDR3 amino acids: CASSSDREEQYF. DNA for the CDR3: TGTGCCAGCAGTTCGGACAGGGAAGAGCAGTACTTC.

This clonotype was found a few times. The rearrangement links TRBV10-1 to TRBJ1-6; no clear D gene. CDR1 is WNHNN, CDR2 SYGVQD, per germline (reference sequence). V lost 10 bases, J lost 8 bases, and 21 bases lay in between. This CDR3 has 15 residues. CDR3 sequence reads: CANPADGLGYSPLHF. CDR3 coding DNA: TGCGCCAACCCAGCCGATGGGCTGGGGTATTCACCCCTCCACTTT.

The sample holds many counts of this clonotype. The J gene is TRBJ2-3, the V gene TRBV20-1, with TRBD2 as a possible D gene (6 bases). The V end lost 0 bases, the J end lost 2 bases, and 15 bases lay between the germline ends. CDR3 size: 16 residues. Germline CDR1 is DFQATT and CDR2 is SNEGSKA (reference sequence). CDR3 DNA sequence: TGCAGTGCTAGAGACCCCCGGTCGGGGGACACAGATACGCAGTATTTT. Protein sequence: CSARDPRSGDTDTQYF.

In this sample, this clonotype turned up many times. This chain links TRBV5-1 with TRBJ2-7; 10 nucleotides match TRBD2. Trimming at V came to 0 bases and at J to 7 bases, leaving 4 bases not matched to a gene. CDR3 size: 14 residues. Per the germline V gene, CDR1 is SGHRS and CDR2 is YFSETQ. The CDR3, as DNA: TGCGCCAGCAGCTTGGATAGCGGGAGGTTAGAGCAGTACTTC. Protein product: CASSLDSGRLEQYF.

This chain joins TRBV25-1 and TRBJ2-4, with unresolved D. The CDR3 has 16 amino acids. Trimming removed 3 bases from V and 2 bases from J, with 14 bases in between. Germline V gives CDR1 MGHDK, CDR2 SYGVNS. CDR3 sequence reads: CASSESGLQSKNIQYF. For the CDR3, the DNA is TGTGCCAGCAGTGAGTCCGGTTTGCAGTCCAAAAACATTCAGTACTTC.

The chain recombines TRBV28 with TRBJ2-3; TRBD1 matches at 7 bases. With 3 bases clipped from V and 3 bases from J, the junction kept 6 bases outside the gene matches. From germline, CDR1 is MDHEN and CDR2 SYDVKM. The CDR3 is 15 residues long. CDR3 region: CASSFLQGQTDTQYF. For the CDR3, the DNA is TGTGCCAGCAGTTTTCTACAGGGGCAGACAGATACGCAGTATTTT.

This clonotype was observed at least ten times. V gene TRBV30 combines with J gene TRBJ1-4; tentatively, D is TRBD1 (5 bases). V gave up 3 bases and J gave up 5 bases, with 16 bases separating them. This CDR3 region has 15 residues. The germline V gene has CDR1 GTSNPN and CDR2 SVGIG (reference sequence). The CDR3 coding sequence is TGTGCCTGGAGCCCAGGCGGGCGGGGGAATGAAAAACTGTTTTTT. Its translation is CAWSPGGRGNEKLFF.

The rearrangement uses TRBV13 and TRBJ2-2; no clear D gene. CDR3 length: 12 amino acids. Germline CDR1 PRHDT, CDR2 FYEKMQ (reference sequence). Trimming pared 5 bases from V and 8 bases from J, leaving 9 bases between. CDR3 amino acids: CASSPSRGELFF. CDR3 coding DNA: TGTGCCAGCAGCCCCTCCAGAGGGGAGCTGTTTTTT.

This clonotype was recorded a few times. This sequence joins TRBV24-1 and TRBJ2-3, with 9 positions matching TRBD1. The CDR3 runs to 15 residues. Germline CDR1 KGHDR, CDR2 SFDVKD. After removal of 3 bases from V and 1 base from J, the junction contained 1 base not matched to a gene. CDR3 bases: TGTGCCACCAGTGATAGGACAGGGGGCACAGATACGCAGTATTTT. Residues: CATSDRTGGTDTQYF.

This clonotype came up many times. The rearrangement links TRBV28 to TRBJ1-1, with 10 bases aligning to TRBD1. The germline V gene has CDR1 MDHEN and CDR2 SYDVKM. The CDR3 is 15 amino acids. V lost 8 bases, J lost 4 bases, and 10 bases stayed unmatched. CDR3 DNA sequence: TGTGCCAGCGCCAGACAGGGGGCGTCTGGCACTGAAGCTTTCTTT. Residues: CASARQGASGTEAFF.

This chain links TRBV7-9 with TRBJ2-2, with D uncertain. The CDR3 has 15 amino acids. Per the germline V gene, CDR1 is SEHNR and CDR2 is FQNEAQ (reference sequence). V was trimmed by 5 bases and J by 5 bases, leaving 15 bases between them. CDR3 DNA: TGTGCCAGCAGCCCGGGCGTTAGTCGAACCGGGGAGCTGTTTTTT. Protein sequence: CASSPGVSRTGELFF. Based on the CDR3 plus reference TRBV7-9 and TRBJ2-2, the full variable domain is DTGVSQNPRHKITKRGQNVTFRCDPISEHNRLYWYRQTLGQGPEFLTYFQNEAQLEKSRLLSDRFSAERPKGSFSTLEIQRTEQGDSAMYLCASSPGVSRTGELFFGEGSRLTVL.

This clonotype has a handful of counts. V is TRBV11-2 and J is TRBJ2-5; the D gene is possibly TRBD2 (6 bases). V was pared by 1 base and J by 0 bases, with 21 bases between. Germline loops: CDR1 SGHAT, CDR2 FQNNGV. The length of the CDR3 is 19 residues. CDR3 coding DNA: TGTGCCAGCAGCTTAGCCCCCCCGGGTAGCGGAATCCACCAAGAGACCCAGTACTTC. It specifies CASSLAPPGSGIHQETQYF.

This clonotype was detected ten times or more. The gene calls are TRBV12-3 or TRBV12-4 and TRBJ2-1; 14 nucleotides align to TRBD2. This CDR3 is 16 amino acids long. The J segment lost 2 bases and the V segment lost 5 bases, leaving 2 bases of the junction unmatched. The CDR3 coding sequence is TGTGCCAGCAGTCCGACTAGCGGGAGGGCCTACAATGAGCAGTTCTTC. Translated: CASSPTSGRAYNEQFF.

As concerns this clonotype: A much larger clone sits a single nucleotide away, making a read error possible. The CDR3 spells CASGTLGGMTTGGLFF. The CDR3 DNA sequence: TGTGCCAGCGGAACTTTGGGGGGCATGACCACCGGGGGGCTGTTTTTT. V and J are TRBV6-1 and TRBJ2-2; either TRBD1 or TRBD2 may fit D (6 bases each). CDR1 is MNHNS and CDR2 is SASEGT in the germline V gene. CDR3 length: 16 amino acids.

This clonotype was seen repeatedly, ten times or more. The chain carries TRBV7-9 and TRBJ2-3, with D unresolved. V gave up 0 bases and J gave up 3 bases, with 4 bases separating them. CDR1 is SEHNR, CDR2 FQNEAQ, per germline (reference sequence). This CDR3 region has 13 residues. CDR3 sequence reads: CASSLAETDTQYF. Written as DNA, the CDR3 is TGTGCCAGCAGCTTAGCGGAGACAGATACGCAGTATTTT.